This T cell receptor beta chain was sequenced in a study of control samples from healthy donors and cancer patients. Trimming left V 4 bases short and J 6 bases short, with 22 bases between. CDR3 length: 17 residues. Per germline, CDR1 SGDLS and CDR2 YYNGEE. Measured with immunoSEQ multiplex PCR; TCRdb has only the in-frame clones, and not every one. The sample records about 130,000 clones, roughly 92% being singletons. The TCR comes from a man aged 18 to 30 in good health. The chain employs TRBV9 and TRBJ1-4; tentatively, D is TRBD1 (5 bases). Source material: blood. The CDR3 DNA reads TGTGCCAGCAGCCCACCCCTGGGACGGACTAAAGATGAAAAACTGTTTTTT. Protein: CASSPPLGRTKDEKLFF.